This T cell receptor (beta chain) was captured by sequencing in a study of cytomegalovirus exposure and HLA in healthy donors. All the people who gave samples were healthy bone marrow donors. The PCR contained 60 Vbeta and 13 Jbeta primers. Method: immunoSEQ multiplex PCR; TCRdb's copy keeps in-frame clones and lacks some. The sample records 93,000 or so clones, about 77% being singletons. The TCR originated in a woman in her late teens or twenties in good health and CMV-seropositive. Sequenced material: PBMCs.

CDR3 amino acids: CASSSSSSGNTIYF. The CDR3 region has the DNA TGTGCCAGCAGCTCATCGAGCTCTGGAAACACCATATATTTT. The chain uses TRBV11-2 and TRBJ1-3; D is uncertain. This CDR3 spans 14 amino acids. CDR1 SGHAT and CDR2 FQNNGV come from the germline V gene. V was shortened by 4 bases and J by 0 bases, with 7 bases between the two germline ends.